This T cell receptor beta chain was obtained from a study of T cells in tumors after PD-1 blockade. The assay was immunoSEQ multiplex PCR, and TCRdb's table has in-frame clones only and misses some. The sample carries tens of thousands of clones, about 74% recorded once. CDR1 and CDR2 from the germline V gene are SGHDT and YYEEEE. V lost 4 bases to trimming and J lost 5 bases; unmatched junction nucleotides: 15. The CDR3 runs 17 residues. The receptor's source is a human donor with basal cell carcinoma. This specimen was PBMCs, taken after anti-PD-1 treatment. The genes are TRBV5-6 and TRBJ2-3, with TRBD2 matching over 8 bases. The CDR3 region is CASSRLYSGAGGDTQYF. CDR3 coding DNA: TGTGCCAGCAGCCGTCTCTATAGCGGGGCTGGGGGAGATACGCAGTATTTT.